This TCR beta chain was captured in a study of cytomegalovirus exposure and HLA in healthy donors. Overall study: Clustering assigned about 76% of the approximately 400 genotyped donors to the Caucasian-associated ancestry cluster. Findings and caveats of the study: Altogether, 160 or so TCR beta chains were recorded as cytomegalovirus-associated. One variant, a missense change in DCLRE1C, was linked in a later analysis to TCR beta V- and J-gene trimming.

As to this clone: Its antigen is undetermined. Other DNA sequences within the sample encode an identical CDR3.

In the PCR, 60 Vbeta and 13 Jbeta primers were used. Assay used: immunoSEQ multiplex PCR; TCRdb lists only in-frame clones, some missing. Of 100,000 to 150,000 clones in the sample, more than 80% were seen once. The CDR3 is 15 residues long. Per the germline V gene, CDR1 is SGHRS and CDR2 is YFSETQ. Between the trimmed V and J ends, which lost 0 bases and 0 bases, there was a span of 6 bases. This TCR was sampled from a man in his forties in good health and CMV-seronegative. The sample taken for sequencing was PBMCs. The chain couples TRBV5-1 to TRBJ1-4, with D unclear. The CDR3: CASSLGQSTNEKLFF. As DNA, the CDR3 is TGCGCCAGCAGCTTGGGTCAGTCAACTAATGAAAAACTGTTTTTT.